This T cell receptor (beta chain) was documented in a study of identical twins. This clonotype occurred many times. Healthy Caucasians alone served as donors. Each CDR3 protein gets one entry after TCRdb re-called the 5' RACE reads with MiXCR. The table shows roughly 1.6 million distinct CDR3 sequences, with around a third occurring only once. The V end lost 0 bases, the J end lost 3 bases, and 9 bases lay between the germline ends. This CDR3 spans 14 amino acids. Germline CDR1 and CDR2: SGHAT and FQNNGV. The receptor was derived from a newborn girl in good health. The source material was cord blood. The J gene is TRBJ2-7, the V gene TRBV11-2; no reliable D call. As DNA, the CDR3 is TGTGCCAGCAGCTTAGATCTTCCTAGCTACGAGCAGTACTTC. Encoded protein: CASSLDLPSYEQYF.